This entry lists 2 T cell receptor beta chains sequenced from one sample in a study of cytomegalovirus exposure and HLA in healthy donors. Method: immunoSEQ multiplex PCR; TCRdb's copy keeps in-frame clones and lacks some. Among over 200,000 clones, 90% were seen once, and the ten largest hold roughly 0.4%. Input material: PBMCs. The receptors stem from a woman younger than 35 in good health and CMV-seronegative.

This clone was detected a few times. CDR3 DNA: TGTGCCTGTACGATGGGTGACAGGGGGCTAAATTCACCCCTCCACTTT. Translated, it gives CACTMGDRGLNSPLHF. The chain links TRBV30 to TRBJ1-6; TRBD1 matches 10 bases. This CDR3 is 16 amino acids long. Germline-derived CDR1 and CDR2 are GTSNPN and SVGIG (reference sequence). The J segment lost 7 bases and the V segment lost 6 bases, leaving 12 bases of the junction unmatched. Drawing the rest from reference TRBV30 and TRBJ1-6, the complete variable domain is SQTIHQWPATLVQPVGSPLSLECTVEGTSNPNLYWYRQAAGRGLQLLFYSVGIGQISSEVPQNLSASRPQDRQFILSSKKLLLSDSGFYLCACTMGDRGLNSPLHFGNGTRLTVT.

This chain uses TRBV30 with TRBJ1-6; D remains unclear. Germline lookup yields CDR1 GTSNPN and CDR2 SVGIG (reference sequence). V was clipped by 0 bases and J by 4 bases, with 13 bases between them. This CDR3 is built from 16 residues. CDR3 loop: CAWSVPWPSYNSPLHF. The CDR3 bases are TGTGCCTGGAGTGTACCTTGGCCCTCTTATAATTCACCCCTCCACTTT.